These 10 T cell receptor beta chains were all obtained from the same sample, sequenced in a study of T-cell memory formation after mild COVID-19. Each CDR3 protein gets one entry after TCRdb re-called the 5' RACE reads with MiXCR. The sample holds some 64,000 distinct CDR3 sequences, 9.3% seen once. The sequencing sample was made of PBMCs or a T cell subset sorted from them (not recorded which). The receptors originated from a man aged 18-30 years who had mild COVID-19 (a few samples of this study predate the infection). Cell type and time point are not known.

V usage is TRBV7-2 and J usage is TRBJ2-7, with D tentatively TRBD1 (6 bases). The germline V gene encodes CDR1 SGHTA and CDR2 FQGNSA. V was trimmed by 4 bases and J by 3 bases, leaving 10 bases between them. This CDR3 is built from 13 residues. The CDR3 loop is CASSSLRGYEQYF. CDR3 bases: TGTGCCAGCAGCTCGCTCAGGGGCTACGAGCAGTACTTC.

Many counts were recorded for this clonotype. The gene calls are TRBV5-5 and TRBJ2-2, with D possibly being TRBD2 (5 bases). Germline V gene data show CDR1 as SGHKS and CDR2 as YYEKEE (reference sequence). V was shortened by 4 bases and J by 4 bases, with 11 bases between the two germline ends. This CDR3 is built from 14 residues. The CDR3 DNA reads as TGTGCCAGCAGCCTCGGGATCTTCACCGGGGAGCTGTTTTTT. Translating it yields CASSLGIFTGELFF.

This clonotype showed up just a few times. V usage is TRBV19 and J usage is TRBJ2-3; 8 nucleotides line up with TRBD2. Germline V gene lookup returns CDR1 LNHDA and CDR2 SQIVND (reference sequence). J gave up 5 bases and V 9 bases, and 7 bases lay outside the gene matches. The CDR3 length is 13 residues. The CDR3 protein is CASSGRARDTQYF. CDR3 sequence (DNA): TGTGCCAGCTCCGGGAGGGCGAGAGATACGCAGTATTTT.

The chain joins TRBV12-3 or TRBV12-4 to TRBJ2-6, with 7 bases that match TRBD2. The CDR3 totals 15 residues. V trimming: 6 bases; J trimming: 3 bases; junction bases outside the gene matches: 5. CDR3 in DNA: TGTGCCAGCAGCCGATCGGGAGGTGGGGCCAACGTCCTGACTTTC. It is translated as CASSRSGGGANVLTF.

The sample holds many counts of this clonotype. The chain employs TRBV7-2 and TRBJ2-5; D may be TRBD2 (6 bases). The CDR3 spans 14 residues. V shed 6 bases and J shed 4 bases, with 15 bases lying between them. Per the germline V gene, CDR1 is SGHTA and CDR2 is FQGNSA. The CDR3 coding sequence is TGTGCCAGCAGGGCCGCGGAGGGGCGAGAGACCCAGTACTTC. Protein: CASRAAEGRETQYF.

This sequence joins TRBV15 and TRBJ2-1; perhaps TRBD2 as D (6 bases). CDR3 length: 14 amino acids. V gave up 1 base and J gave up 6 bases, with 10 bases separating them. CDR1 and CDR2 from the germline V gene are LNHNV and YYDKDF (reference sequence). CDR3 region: CATSRGGDSNEQFF. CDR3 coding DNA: TGTGCCACCAGCAGAGGGGGGGATAGCAATGAGCAGTTCTTC.

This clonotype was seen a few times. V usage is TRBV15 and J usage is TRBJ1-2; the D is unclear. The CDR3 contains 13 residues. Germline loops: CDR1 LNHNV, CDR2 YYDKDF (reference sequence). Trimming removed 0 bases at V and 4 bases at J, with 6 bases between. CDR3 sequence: CATSRDAGYGYTF. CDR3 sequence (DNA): TGTGCCACCAGCAGAGATGCCGGCTATGGCTACACCTTC.

CDR3 nucleotides: TGTGCCAGCAGCGTCAGGGGTTCCCCTGATAATTCACCCCTCCACTTT. It codes for CASSVRGSPDNSPLHF. V and J are TRBV7-2 and TRBJ1-6; TRBD1 is a possible D gene (6 bases). Germline CDR1 SGHTA, CDR2 FQGNSA. CDR3 length: 16 residues. V shed 5 bases and J shed 5 bases, with 16 bases lying between them.

The CDR3 is CAWSAASLDEQFF. Written as DNA, the CDR3 is TGTGCCTGGAGTGCGGCTAGTTTGGATGAGCAGTTCTTC. The V call is TRBV30, the J call TRBJ2-1; unclear D gene. Trimming left V 1 base short and J 8 bases short, with 12 bases between. The CDR3 runs 13 residues. Germline V gene lookup returns CDR1 GTSNPN and CDR2 SVGIG (reference sequence).

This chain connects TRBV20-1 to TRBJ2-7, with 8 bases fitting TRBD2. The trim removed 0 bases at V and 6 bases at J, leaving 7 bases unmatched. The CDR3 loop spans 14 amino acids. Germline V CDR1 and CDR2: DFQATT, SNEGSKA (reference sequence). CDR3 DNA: TGCAGTGCTAGAGACGGGACTAGTATCTCCGAGCAGTACTTC. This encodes CSARDGTSISEQYF.